These 3 T cell receptor beta chains share one sample of origin, sequenced in a study of cytomegalovirus exposure and HLA in healthy donors. Both 60 Vbeta primers and 13 Jbeta primers went into the PCR. Sequencing used immunoSEQ multiplex PCR; TCRdb keeps in-frame clones, though not all of them. The repertoire holds approximately 210,000 clones, 60% to 80% seen once, with 1.8% in the top ten. The source material was PBMCs. The receptor set was obtained from a male donor in good health and CMV-seronegative.

This chain joins TRBV5-8 and TRBJ2-3, with 7 bases identical to TRBD1. The CDR3 has 16 residues. CDR1 and CDR2 from the germline V gene are SGHTS and YDEGEE. With 4 bases clipped from V and 2 bases from J, the junction kept 10 bases outside the gene matches. The DNA of the CDR3 is TGTGCCAGCAGCCTGAAGACAGGGCTTAACACAGATACGCAGTATTTT. This codes for CASSLKTGLNTDTQYF.

The chain recombines TRBV19 with TRBJ2-5; no reliable D call. V gave up 6 bases and J gave up 0 bases, with 11 bases separating them. The CDR3 is made up of 14 amino acids. Germline V lookup: CDR1 LNHDA, CDR2 SQIVND (reference sequence). CDR3 amino acids: CASRITANQETQYF. The CDR3 DNA reads as TGTGCCAGTAGGATCACAGCCAACCAAGAGACCCAGTACTTC.

This clone was picked up one time. The V and J genes are TRBV5-8 and TRBJ1-2; D possibly corresponds to TRBD1 (5 bases). The V end was cut by 3 bases, the J end by 1 base, with 13 bases between. The length of the CDR3 is 15 residues. Germline CDR1 and CDR2: SGHTS and YDEGEE. The DNA of the CDR3 is TGTGCCAGCAGCTCTCCCCGGGGGTATAACTATGGCTACACCTTC. Protein product: CASSSPRGYNYGYTF.